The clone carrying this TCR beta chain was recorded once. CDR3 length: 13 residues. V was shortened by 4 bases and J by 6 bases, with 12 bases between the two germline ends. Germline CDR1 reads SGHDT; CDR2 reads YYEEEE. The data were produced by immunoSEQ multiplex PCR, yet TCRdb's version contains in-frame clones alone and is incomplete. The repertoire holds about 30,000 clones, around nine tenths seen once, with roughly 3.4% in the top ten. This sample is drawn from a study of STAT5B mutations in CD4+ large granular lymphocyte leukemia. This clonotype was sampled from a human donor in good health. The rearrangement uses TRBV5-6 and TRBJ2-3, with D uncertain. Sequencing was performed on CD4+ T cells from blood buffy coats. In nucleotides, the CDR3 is TGTGCCAGCAGCGAATTTTCGCTCGATACGCAGTATTTT. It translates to CASSEFSLDTQYF. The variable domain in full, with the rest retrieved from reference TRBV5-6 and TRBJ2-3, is DAGVTQSPTHLIKTRGQQVTLRCSPKSGHDTVSWYQQALGQGPQFIFQYYEEEERQRGNFPDRFSGHQFPNYSSELNVNALLLGDSALYLCASSEFSLDTQYFGPGTRLTVL.